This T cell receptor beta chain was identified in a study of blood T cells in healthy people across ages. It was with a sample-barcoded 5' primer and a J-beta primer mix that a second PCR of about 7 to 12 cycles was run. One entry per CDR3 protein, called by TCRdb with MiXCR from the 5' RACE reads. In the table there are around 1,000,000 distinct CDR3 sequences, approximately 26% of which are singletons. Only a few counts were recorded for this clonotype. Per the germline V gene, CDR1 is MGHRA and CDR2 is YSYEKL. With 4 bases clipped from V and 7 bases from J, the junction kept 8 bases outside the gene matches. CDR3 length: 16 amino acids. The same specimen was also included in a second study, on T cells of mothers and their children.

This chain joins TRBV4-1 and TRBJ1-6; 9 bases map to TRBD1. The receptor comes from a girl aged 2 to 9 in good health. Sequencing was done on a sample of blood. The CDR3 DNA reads TGCGCCAGCAGCCCCCTACCGGGACAGGGAAATTCACCCCTCCACTTT. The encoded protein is CASSPLPGQGNSPLHF.